This is a list of T cell receptor beta chains from one sample in a study of identical twins. TCRdb called the 5' RACE reads again in MiXCR, with one record for every CDR3 protein. The repertoire holds around 470,000 distinct CDR3 sequences, with 12% to 15% as singletons. This sample also appeared in a second study, on yellow fever vaccine responses in identical twins.

The material sequenced was CD4+ T cells sorted from blood. Receptors were obtained from a young woman in good health. Each CDR3 is given with its conserved first and last residue.

v_gene	j_gene	CDR3aa
TRBV5-1	TRBJ2-1	CASSLEEYNEQFF
TRBV28	TRBJ2-3	CASRFYGDTQYF
TRBV6-5	TRBJ2-4	CASSYREGRLWYF
TRBV7-2	TRBJ2-2	CASSLNQGNTGELFF
TRBV5-1	TRBJ2-2	CASSPGTGRAGELFF
TRBV5-1	TRBJ2-1	CASSLGPGEVYNEQFF
TRBV12-3/TRBV12-4	TRBJ2-7	CASSLAGQGAVYGYEQYF
TRBV20-1	TRBJ2-5	CSARDRDIGETQYF
TRBV12-3/TRBV12-4	TRBJ2-1	CASSFLRDSPEQFF
TRBV5-6	TRBJ2-3	CASSLRLARSSTDTQYF
TRBV6-2/TRBV6-3	TRBJ2-7	CASTPGTRKSSYEQYF
TRBV27	TRBJ2-5	CASTQSTTGTQYF
TRBV6-5	TRBJ2-7	CASSYSRFGGGYEQYF
TRBV11-2	TRBJ2-3	CASSLRWKATDTQYF
TRBV29-1	TRBJ2-1	CSVSQGSDYNEQFF
TRBV20-1	TRBJ2-5	CSASRQGMKTQYF
TRBV4-1	TRBJ2-7	CASSQDLFPYEQYF
TRBV12-3/TRBV12-4	TRBJ1-1	CASSLGTGGRGTEAFF
TRBV29-1	TRBJ1-2	CSVVMSYGYGYTF
TRBV12-5	TRBJ2-2	CASGPGDRSNTGELFF
TRBV6-1	TRBJ2-1	CASRPSGAGGYNEQFF
TRBV12-3/TRBV12-4	TRBJ2-1	CASRAGASYNEQFF
TRBV6-1	TRBJ2-2	CASSGTQGAGDTGELFF
TRBV12-3/TRBV12-4	TRBJ2-7	CASTQREEQYF
TRBV11-2	TRBJ2-1	CASSVLAGEGYEQFF
TRBV5-6	TRBJ1-2	CASSFDRDPNYGYTF
TRBV12-3/TRBV12-4	TRBJ2-1	CASRISGTTYNEQFF
TRBV4-3	TRBJ2-2	CASSQDKSSGDGTGELFF
TRBV15	TRBJ2-2	CATSRDLAGELFF
TRBV6-5	TRBJ2-3	CASSSGRLVRDTQYF
TRBV6-1	TRBJ2-7	CASRPGTSGFYEQYF
TRBV29-1	TRBJ1-1	CSVKDRVRNTEAFF
TRBV7-9	TRBJ2-7	CASSQSLWGEQYF
TRBV7-2	TRBJ2-7	CASSPYRGAGGSYEQYF
TRBV20-1	TRBJ2-1	CSARGRAQSYNEQFF
TRBV2	TRBJ1-4	CASRETRSDEKLFF
TRBV10-1	TRBJ2-1	CASSEPRQGADEQFF
TRBV2	TRBJ2-5	CASTPAQGQTQYF
TRBV4-2	TRBJ2-3	CASSQVGGSTDTQYF
TRBV29-1	TRBJ2-3	CSVPGTGNTDTQYF
TRBV29-1	TRBJ2-3	CSVAQAPSGGTQYF
TRBV4-3	TRBJ2-3	CASSHSAGGETDTQYF